This paragraph covers one T cell receptor beta chain sequence. The specificity of this receptor is unknown. Nothing much larger sits one base from this clone, and base qualities are not available. The data were obtained in a study of blood T cell repertoires in COVID-19 (dated by TCRdb to the early 2020s). Notes on the research overall: The collaborator samples originated in the United States, Italy and Spain and spanned the acute and convalescent phases of COVID-19. The repertoires were released in a freely available public database meant as a resource for research on the immune response to SARS-CoV-2. Samples were obtained from the ongoing ImmuneRACE study (first 160 participants) and from over 1,000 subjects provided by 6 global collaborators. HLA class I and class II types, where available, came from metadata supplied by the sample provider rather than from assay-based typing. The dataset comprised deeply sampled blood TCRbeta repertoires from subjects exposed to, actively infected with, or recovered from COVID-19. Sample metadata almost always included a de-identified subject ID, COVID-19 status, age in years and sex. The prospective study material was composed of cDNA or gDNA derived from T cells, B-cell-depleted T cells, or PBMCs.

The collaborating institutions used their own protocols to collect whole blood in K2EDTA tubes. For TCRbeta analysis, collaborators shipped samples as frozen whole blood, isolated PBMCs, or DNA extracted from either of those sample types. Results and caveats for the whole study, not just this receptor: How much clinical and demographic metadata was included differed by source and by participant, and the metadata was provided uncurated.

There are 16 amino acids in the CDR3, from cysteine to phenylalanine inclusive. Kept here is only the CDR3 DNA, which spans 48 bases and is read in frame from base 1. Trimming takes 1 base off V and 3 bases off J; junction bases not matched to a gene: 5. CDR1 SGHAT and CDR2 FQNNGV were looked up in the germline V gene. TCRbeta CDR3 regions were amplified from genomic DNA by means of the immunoSEQ Assay, a bias-controlled multiplex PCR. The authors' analysis ran thus. The number of nucleated cells in each sample was estimated from the amplification of reference gene primers within the assay. To quantify the absolute abundance of each unique TCRbeta CDR3 rearrangement, sequence reads were collapsed and filtered. For each sample, productive Simpson clonality was calculated as the square root of Simpson's diversity index over productive rearrangements. Sourced from immuneACCESS, this table was stored by TCRdb with only in-frame sequences that have V and J called. A share of the clones is absent; for the studies checked, an unresolved V gene accounts for under half, and the remainder has no known explanation. V and J calls and clone size are as listed in that table; D and trimming were resolved from the DNA. The sample table lists some 200,000 clones, 80% to 90% of them with a count of one. 18% of the sample is in the top ten clones.

The source is a woman of 80 years or more with active or convalescent COVID-19. The rearrangement joined TRBV11-2 to TRBJ2-3; 9 bases in the junction line up with TRBD2. Sequences were obtained from peripheral blood. The CDR3 reads as follows: CASSLVGGGATDTQYF. The DNA sequence follows: TGTGCCAGCAGCTTAGTTGGCGGGGGGGCAACAGATACGCAGTATTTT.